This entry is about one T cell receptor (beta chain). After removal of 4 bases from V and 6 bases from J, the junction contained 2 bases not matched to a gene. The CDR3 spans 12 residues. The germline gives CDR1 LNHNV, CDR2 YYDKDF (reference sequence). How the authors handled the data: Counts of nucleated cells, estimated from reference gene primer amplification, were obtained. Here immunoSEQ multiplex PCR was the method, and the copy in TCRdb shows in-frame clones only, minus some. V and J calls and clone size come straight from that table; D and trimming were deduced from the DNA. This table has about 230,000 clones, about 80% appearing once. This record comes from a study of blood T cell repertoires in COVID-19.

The chain combines TRBV15 with TRBJ1-1, with 7 bases matching TRBD1. The sequence was collected from a woman between 45 and 60 years old with acute or convalescent COVID-19. The source material was peripheral blood. DNA for the CDR3: TGTGCCACCAGCACCACAGGGGCTGAAGCTTTCTTT. Amino acid sequence: CATSTTGAEAFF.